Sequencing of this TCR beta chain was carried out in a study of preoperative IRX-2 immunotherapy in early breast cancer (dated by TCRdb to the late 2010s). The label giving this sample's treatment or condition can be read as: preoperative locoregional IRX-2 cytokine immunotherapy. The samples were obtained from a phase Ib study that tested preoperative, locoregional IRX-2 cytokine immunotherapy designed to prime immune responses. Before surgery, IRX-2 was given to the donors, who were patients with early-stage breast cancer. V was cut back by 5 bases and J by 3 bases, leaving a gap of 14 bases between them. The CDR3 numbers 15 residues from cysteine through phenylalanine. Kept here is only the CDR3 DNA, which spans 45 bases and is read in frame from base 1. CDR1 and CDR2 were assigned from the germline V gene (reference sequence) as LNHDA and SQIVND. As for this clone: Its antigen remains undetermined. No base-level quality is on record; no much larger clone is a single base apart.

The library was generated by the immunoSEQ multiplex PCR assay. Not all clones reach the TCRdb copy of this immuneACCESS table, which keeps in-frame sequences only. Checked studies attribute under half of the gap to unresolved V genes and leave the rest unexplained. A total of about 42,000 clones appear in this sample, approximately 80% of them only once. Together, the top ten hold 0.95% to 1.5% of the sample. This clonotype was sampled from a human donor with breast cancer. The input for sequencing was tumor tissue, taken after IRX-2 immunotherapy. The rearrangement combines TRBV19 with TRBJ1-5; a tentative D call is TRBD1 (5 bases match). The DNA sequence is TGTGCCAGTAGTGCAGGGCAGGGAATCAATCAGCCCCAGCATTTT. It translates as CASSAGQGINQPQHF. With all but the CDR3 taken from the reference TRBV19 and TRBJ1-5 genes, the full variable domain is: DGGITQSPKYLFRKEGQNVTLSCEQNLNHDAMYWYRQDPGQGLRLIYYSQIVNDFQKGDIAEGYSVSREKKESFPLTVTSAQKNPTAFYLCASSAGQGINQPQHFGDGTRLSIL.